Presented here are 9 T cell receptor beta chains from one specimen sequenced in a study of naive and memory T cell subsets (dated by TCRdb to the late 2010s). Library generation was performed with UMI-ligation and nested PCR. TCRdb records Illumina MiSeq as the sequencer. The beta constant-region primer consisted of an equimolar mixture of two oligonucleotides that together covered TRBC1 and TRBC2. The ligated cDNA went through four rounds of PCR with nested alpha and beta constant-region primers together with the SP2 primer. TCRdb took the public reads, trimmed them with fastp at Q25, ran MiXCR for clone calling and kept in-frame beta chains. For every CDR3 protein sequence, its rows merge into one entry that carries the most common genes and DNA. The sample records approximately 20,000 distinct CDR3 sequences, more than 7% of which are singletons. Around a fifth of the sample goes to the ten largest clones.

The sequenced sample consisted of central memory CD8+ T cells from blood. The sample's cell subset or site, from its label and the paper: central memory, CD45RA- CD27+. The receptors were gathered from a human donor in good health.

In its sample, this clonotype was seen a few times. The chain couples TRBV29-1 to TRBJ2-2; TRBD1 is a possible D gene (6 bases). V shed 7 bases and J shed 1 base, with 13 bases lying between them. This CDR3 region has 14 residues. CDR1 and CDR2 (germline): SQVTM, ANQGSEA. In DNA, the CDR3 is TGCAGCGGAGGACCGGGACAGAACACCGGGGAGCTGTTTTTT. It encodes CSGGPGQNTGELFF.

The chain links TRBV19 to TRBJ2-2; 9 bases fit TRBD1. Per the germline V gene, CDR1 is LNHDA and CDR2 is SQIVND (reference sequence). V lost 1 base to trimming and J lost 5 bases; unmatched junction nucleotides: 2. The CDR3 sequence is 15 residues long. The CDR3 loop reads CASSIGGQGTGELFF. The CDR3 coding sequence is TGTGCCAGTAGTATAGGCGGACAGGGGACCGGGGAGCTGTTTTTT.

This chain connects TRBV11-2 to TRBJ2-3; 9 bases fit TRBD2. Trimming took 3 bases from V and 6 from J; bases not matched to a gene: 7. CDR1 is SGHAT, CDR2 FQNNGV, per germline. CDR3 size: 15 residues. The CDR3 protein is CASSFAGTSMDTQYF. The CDR3, as DNA: TGTGCCAGCAGCTTCGCGGGGACTAGCATGGATACGCAGTATTTT.

This clonotype was recorded many times. The rearrangement uses TRBV25-1 and TRBJ2-2; D unclear. The CDR3 contains 14 residues. Germline CDR1 is MGHDK and CDR2 is SYGVNS. V was shortened by 2 bases and J by 6 bases, with 10 bases between the two germline ends. The CDR3 reads CASSEGLDSGELFF. In DNA, the CDR3 is TGTGCCAGCAGTGAAGGCCTAGACTCCGGGGAGCTGTTTTTT. The variable domain in full, with the rest retrieved from reference TRBV25-1 and TRBJ2-2, is EADIYQTPRYLVIGTGKKITLECSQTMGHDKMYWYQQDPGMELHLIHYSYGVNSTEKGDLSSESTVSRIRTEHFPLTLESARPSHTSQYLCASSEGLDSGELFFGEGSRLTVL.

This clonotype was observed many times. The CDR3 sequence is CASSGVRNTEAFF. CDR3 DNA sequence: TGTGCCAGCAGCGGAGTACGGAACACTGAAGCTTTCTTT. V gene TRBV11-2 combines with J gene TRBJ1-1; D remains ambiguous. The V end lost 5 bases, the J end lost 1 base, and 8 bases lay between the germline ends. The CDR3 is 13 amino acids. Germline assignment: CDR1 SGHAT and CDR2 FQNNGV.

CDR3 coding DNA: TGTGCCAGCAGCTTAGGGTGGGGAAACTCTGGGGCCAACGTCCTGACTTTC. It specifies CASSLGWGNSGANVLTF. The chain carries TRBV7-8 and TRBJ2-6; no clear D. V was pared by 1 base and J by 0 bases, with 10 bases between. CDR3 length: 17 residues. The germline V gene has CDR1 SGHVS and CDR2 FQNEAQ.

There are many counts of this clonotype. The rearrangement links TRBV6-6 to TRBJ2-7; unclear D gene. This CDR3 has 15 residues. V was pared by 6 bases and J by 0 bases, with 15 bases between. Germline V gives CDR1 MNHNY, CDR2 SVGAGI (reference sequence). The CDR3 DNA sequence: TGTGCCAGCAGGAGCAATGCAAGAAGCTCCTACGAGCAGTACTTC. Translating gives CASRSNARSSYEQYF.

Ten or more counts support this clonotype. The rearrangement joins TRBV6-5 to TRBJ2-1; D perhaps matches TRBD2 (5 bases). This CDR3 is 16 amino acids long. CDR1 and CDR2 from the germline V gene are MNHEY and SVGAGI. With 0 bases removed from V and 5 bases from J, the gap between germline ends came to 14 bases. The CDR3 protein is CASSYSRPSRNNEQFF. In DNA form, the CDR3 reads TGTGCCAGCAGTTACTCGAGGCCTAGCAGGAACAATGAGCAGTTCTTC.

This clonotype showed up many times. The chain carries TRBV4-3 and TRBJ2-1; TRBD2 is a possible D gene (5 bases). With 0 bases removed from V and 3 bases from J, the gap between germline ends came to 15 bases. Germline CDR1 is LGHNA and CDR2 is YSLEER. The CDR3 sequence is 17 residues long. DNA for the CDR3: TGCGCCAGCAGCCAAGATGTTGCGGAGGAGTTCTACAATGAGCAGTTCTTC. This gives the protein CASSQDVAEEFYNEQFF.